This T cell receptor beta chain was obtained from a study of identical twins. TCRdb recomputed calls from the 5' RACE reads with MiXCR, one row per CDR3 protein. The profile shows hundreds of thousands of distinct CDR3 sequences, more than 9% of them singletons. This clonotype has only a few counts. V was cut by 0 bases and J by 6 bases, with 6 bases left in between. The CDR3 contains 13 residues. Germline V gives CDR1 MGHRA, CDR2 YSYEKL. This sample was shared with a second study, whose subject was yellow fever vaccine responses in identical twins.

This chain uses TRBV4-1 with TRBJ1-5; D not resolved. The TCR originated in a woman aged 18-29 years in good health. Input material: CD8+ T cells sorted from blood. The CDR3 protein is CASSQESRQPQHF. The CDR3 DNA follows: TGCGCCAGCAGCCAAGAATCCCGTCAGCCCCAGCATTTT.